This T cell receptor (beta chain) is from a study of T-cell memory formation after mild COVID-19. Study findings and constraints: Shrinking CD4+ clones resided mostly in CM and EM, and CD8+ ones in EMRA.

Germline-derived CDR1 and CDR2 are MGHRA and YSYEKL. Unmatched junction bases numbered 10, after V lost 0 bases and J lost 0 bases. This CDR3 contains 20 residues. In TCRdb, the 5' RACE reads were re-called with MiXCR into one record per CDR3 protein. The profile shows 200,000 to 250,000 distinct CDR3 sequences, roughly 10% of them singletons. This clonotype was detected many times. Its antigen is unidentified. The TCR sequence derives from a man aged 18 to 30 who had mild COVID-19 (a few samples of this study predate the infection). Cell type and time point are not known. The sequenced sample consisted of PBMCs or a T cell subset sorted from them (not recorded which). This chain uses TRBV4-1 with TRBJ2-1; 11 nucleotides agree with TRBD2. The CDR3 is CASSQDLVLAGGLSYNEQFF. The CDR3 region has the DNA TGCGCCAGCAGCCAAGATTTGGTCCTAGCGGGGGGTCTCTCCTACAATGAGCAGTTCTTC.